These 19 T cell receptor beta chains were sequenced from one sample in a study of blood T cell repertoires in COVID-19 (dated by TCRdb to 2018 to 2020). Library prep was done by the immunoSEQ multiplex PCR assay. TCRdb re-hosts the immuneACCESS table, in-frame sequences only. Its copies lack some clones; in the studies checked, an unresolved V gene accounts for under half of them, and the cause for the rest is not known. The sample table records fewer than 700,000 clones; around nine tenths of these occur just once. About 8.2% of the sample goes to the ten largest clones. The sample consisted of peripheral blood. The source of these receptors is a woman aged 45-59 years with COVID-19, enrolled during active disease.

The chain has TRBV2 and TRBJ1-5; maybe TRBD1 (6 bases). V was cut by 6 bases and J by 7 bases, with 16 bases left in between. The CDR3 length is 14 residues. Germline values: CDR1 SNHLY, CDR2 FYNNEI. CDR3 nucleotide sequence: TGTGCCAGCAGGGGGGCTGGGGGGGGGCAGCCCCAGCATTTT. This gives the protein CASRGAGGGQPQHF.

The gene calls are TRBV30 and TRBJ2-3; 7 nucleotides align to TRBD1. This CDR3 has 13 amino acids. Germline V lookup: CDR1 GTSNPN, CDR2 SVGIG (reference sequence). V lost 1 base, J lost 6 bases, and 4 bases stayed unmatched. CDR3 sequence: CAWSGQGRDTQYF. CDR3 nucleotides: TGTGCCTGGAGTGGACAGGGTCGGGATACGCAGTATTTT.

CDR3 region: CASSQDGAHSYNEQFF. Written as DNA, the CDR3 is TGTGCCAGCAGCCAAGATGGGGCTCACTCCTACAATGAGCAGTTCTTC. The chain couples TRBV4-2 to TRBJ2-1; a possible D gene is TRBD1 (5 bases). The V gene's germline CDR1 is LGHNA and CDR2 YNFKEQ. The germline V and J ends were trimmed by 0 bases and 0 bases, with 9 bases remaining between them. The CDR3 totals 16 residues.

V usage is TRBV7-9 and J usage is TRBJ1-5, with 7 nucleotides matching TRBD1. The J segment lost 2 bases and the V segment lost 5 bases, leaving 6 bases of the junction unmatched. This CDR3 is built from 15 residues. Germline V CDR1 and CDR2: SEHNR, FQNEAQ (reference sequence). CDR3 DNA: TGTGCCAGCAGCCCGAAGGGGGCAGGCAATCAGCCCCAGCATTTT. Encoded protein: CASSPKGAGNQPQHF.

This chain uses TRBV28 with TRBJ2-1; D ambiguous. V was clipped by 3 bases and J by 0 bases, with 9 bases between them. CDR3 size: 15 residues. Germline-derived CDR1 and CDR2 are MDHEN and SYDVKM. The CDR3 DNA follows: TGTGCCAGCAGTTTCGTATCTAGCTCCTACAATGAGCAGTTCTTC. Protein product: CASSFVSSSYNEQFF.

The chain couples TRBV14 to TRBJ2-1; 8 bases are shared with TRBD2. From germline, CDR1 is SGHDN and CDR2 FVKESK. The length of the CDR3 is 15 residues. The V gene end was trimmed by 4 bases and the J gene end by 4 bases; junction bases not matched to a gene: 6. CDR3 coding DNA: TGTGCCAGCAGCCTTCTAGCGGGCATGTACAATGAGCAGTTCTTC. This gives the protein CASSLLAGMYNEQFF.

CDR3 region: CASSLDRTYGYTF. The DNA of the CDR3 is TGTGCCAGCAGCCTAGACAGAACCTATGGCTACACCTTC. J is TRBJ1-2 and V is TRBV27; weak D call: TRBD1 (5 bases). The CDR3 covers 13 residues. Trimming took off 6 bases at V and 4 bases at J, with 12 bases between the two ends. Germline V gene sequence: CDR1 MNHEY, CDR2 SMNVEV (reference sequence).

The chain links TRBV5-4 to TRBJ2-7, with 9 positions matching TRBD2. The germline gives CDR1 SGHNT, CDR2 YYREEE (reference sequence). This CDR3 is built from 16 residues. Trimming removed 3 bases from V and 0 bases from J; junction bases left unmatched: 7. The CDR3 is CASSSIAGGPSYEQYF. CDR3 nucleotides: TGTGCCAGCAGCTCAATTGCGGGGGGGCCCTCCTACGAGCAGTACTTC.

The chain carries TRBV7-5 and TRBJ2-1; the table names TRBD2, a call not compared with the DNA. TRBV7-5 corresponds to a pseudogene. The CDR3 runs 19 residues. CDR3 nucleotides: TGTGCCAGAAGCTTAGTCGTTTTTGCGGGGGTGACCTCCGGCAATGAGCAGTTCTTC. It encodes CARSLVVFAGVTSGNEQFF.

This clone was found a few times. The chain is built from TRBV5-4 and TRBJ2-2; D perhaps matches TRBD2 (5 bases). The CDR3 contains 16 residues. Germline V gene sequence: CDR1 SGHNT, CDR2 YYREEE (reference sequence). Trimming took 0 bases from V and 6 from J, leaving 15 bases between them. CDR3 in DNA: TGTGCCAGCAGCTTGGGAGCGGAGGTGAGGGCCGGGGAGCTGTTTTTT. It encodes CASSLGAEVRAGELFF.

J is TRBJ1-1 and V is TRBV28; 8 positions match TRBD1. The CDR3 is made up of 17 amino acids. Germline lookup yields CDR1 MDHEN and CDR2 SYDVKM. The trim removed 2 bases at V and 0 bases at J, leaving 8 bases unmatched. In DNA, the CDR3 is TGTGCCAGCAGTTTAGGGCAGGGGGCGCGGGTGAACACTGAAGCTTTCTTT. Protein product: CASSLGQGARVNTEAFF.

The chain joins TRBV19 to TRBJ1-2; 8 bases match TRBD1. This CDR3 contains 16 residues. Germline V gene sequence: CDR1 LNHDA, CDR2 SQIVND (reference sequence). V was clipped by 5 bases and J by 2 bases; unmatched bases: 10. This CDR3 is CASSPPWTGNNYGYTF. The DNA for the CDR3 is TGTGCCAGTAGTCCCCCCTGGACAGGGAACAACTATGGCTACACCTTC.

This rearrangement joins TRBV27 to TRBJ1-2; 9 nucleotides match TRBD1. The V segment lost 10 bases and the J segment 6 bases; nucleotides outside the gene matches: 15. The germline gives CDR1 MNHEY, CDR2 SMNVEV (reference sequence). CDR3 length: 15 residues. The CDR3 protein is CATFRQGGIDDGYTF. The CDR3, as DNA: TGTGCCACCTTTCGACAGGGGGGTATTGATGATGGCTACACCTTC.

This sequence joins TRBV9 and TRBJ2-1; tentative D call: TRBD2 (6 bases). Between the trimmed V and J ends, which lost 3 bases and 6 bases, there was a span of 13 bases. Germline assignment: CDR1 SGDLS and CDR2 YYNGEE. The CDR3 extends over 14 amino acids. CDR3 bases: TGTGCCAGCAGCGCCGGCGGGGCTAGCAATGAGCAGTTCTTC. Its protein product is CASSAGGASNEQFF.

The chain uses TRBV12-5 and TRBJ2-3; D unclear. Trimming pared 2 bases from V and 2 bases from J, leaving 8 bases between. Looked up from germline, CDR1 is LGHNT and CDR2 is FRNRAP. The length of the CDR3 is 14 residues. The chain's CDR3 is CASGLPAPTDTQYF. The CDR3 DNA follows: TGTGCTAGTGGTTTGCCCGCGCCCACAGATACGCAGTATTTT.

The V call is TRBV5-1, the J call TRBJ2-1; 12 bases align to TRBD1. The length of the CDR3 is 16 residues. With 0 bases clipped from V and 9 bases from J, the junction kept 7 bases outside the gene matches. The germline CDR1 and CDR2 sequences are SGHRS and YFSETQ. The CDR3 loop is CASSLEGTGGAGEQFF. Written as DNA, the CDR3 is TGCGCCAGCAGCTTGGAGGGGACAGGGGGCGCGGGTGAGCAGTTCTTC.

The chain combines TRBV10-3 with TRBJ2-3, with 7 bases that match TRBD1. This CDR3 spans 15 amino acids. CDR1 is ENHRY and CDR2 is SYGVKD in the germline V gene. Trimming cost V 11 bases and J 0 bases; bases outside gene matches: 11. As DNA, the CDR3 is TGTGCCCTCGCAATAGGGACAGCTAGCACAGATACGCAGTATTTT. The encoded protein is CALAIGTASTDTQYF.

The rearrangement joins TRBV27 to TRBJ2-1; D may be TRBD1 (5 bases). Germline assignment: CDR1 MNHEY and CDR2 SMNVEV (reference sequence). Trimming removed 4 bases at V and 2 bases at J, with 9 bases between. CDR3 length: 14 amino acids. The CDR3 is CASSSQGTYNEQFF. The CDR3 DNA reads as TGTGCCAGCAGTTCTCAGGGTACCTACAATGAGCAGTTCTTC.

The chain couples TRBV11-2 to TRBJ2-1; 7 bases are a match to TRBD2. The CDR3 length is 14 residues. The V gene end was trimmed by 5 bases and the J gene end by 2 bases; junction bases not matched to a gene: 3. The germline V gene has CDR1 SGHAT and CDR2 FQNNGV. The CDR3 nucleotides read TGTGCCAGCAGCCCCAGCGGGGCCTACAATGAGCAGTTCTTC. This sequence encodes CASSPSGAYNEQFF.